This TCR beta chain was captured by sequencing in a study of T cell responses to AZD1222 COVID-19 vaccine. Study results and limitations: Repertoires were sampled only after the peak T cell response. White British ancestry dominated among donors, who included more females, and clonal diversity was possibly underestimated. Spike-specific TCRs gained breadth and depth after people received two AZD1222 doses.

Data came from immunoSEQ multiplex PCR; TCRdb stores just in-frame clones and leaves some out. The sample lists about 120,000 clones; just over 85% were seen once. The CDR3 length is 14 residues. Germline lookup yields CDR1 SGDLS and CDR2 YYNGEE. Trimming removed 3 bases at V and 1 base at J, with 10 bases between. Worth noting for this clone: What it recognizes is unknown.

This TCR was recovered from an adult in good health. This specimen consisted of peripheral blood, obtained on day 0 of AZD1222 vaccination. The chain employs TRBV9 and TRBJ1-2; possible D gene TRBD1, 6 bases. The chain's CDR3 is CASSGTAYNYGYTF. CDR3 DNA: TGTGCCAGCAGCGGGACAGCTTATAACTATGGCTACACCTTC.